One sample yielded the 18 T cell receptor beta chains listed below, sequenced in a study of T cells in Graves' hyperthyroidism and ophthalmopathy. Amplified TCR beta CDR3 regions came from RNA transcripts. A set of HTBI primers served as the primers for a first-round RT-PCR of the TCR CDR3. MiXCR, run by TCRdb on the multiplex PCR reads, gives a single entry per CDR3 protein. The table records a few hundred thousand distinct CDR3 sequences, approximately 25% of them present only once. Source material: blood. These receptors originate from a man in his fifties with Graves' hyperthyroidism.

DNA of the CDR3: TGTGCCTGGGTCCCAGCGGGAATGACAGATACGCAGTATTTT. Encoded protein: CAWVPAGMTDTQYF. The chain has TRBV30 and TRBJ2-3; 7 bases are shared with TRBD2. After removal of 5 bases from V and 3 bases from J, the junction contained 8 bases not matched to a gene. The CDR3 spans 14 residues. Germline loops: CDR1 GTSNPN, CDR2 SVGIG (reference sequence).

This clonotype was counted only a few times. The rearrangement links TRBV5-1 to TRBJ1-4, with D uncertain. The CDR3 extends over 15 amino acids. CDR1 SGHRS and CDR2 YFSETQ come from the germline V gene. V was shortened by 1 base and J by 7 bases, with 14 bases between the two germline ends. The CDR3 is CASSLRADGGEKLFF. The CDR3 nucleotides are TGCGCCAGCAGCTTGAGGGCCGACGGAGGTGAAAAACTGTTTTTT.

In its sample, this clonotype was seen many times. The genes are TRBV27 and TRBJ2-7, with D perhaps TRBD1 (5 bases). Trimming pared 6 bases from V and 7 bases from J, leaving 16 bases between. Germline CDR1 is MNHEY and CDR2 is SMNVEV (reference sequence). The CDR3 sequence is 13 residues long. CDR3 coding DNA: TGTGCCAGCAGCCAAAATAGCCAGGGAGAGCAGTACTTC. Translating it yields CASSQNSQGEQYF.

The chain links TRBV6-2 or TRBV6-3 to TRBJ2-3; no definite D call. Germline CDR1 MNHEY, CDR2 SVGEGT. CDR3 length: 14 residues. V lost 5 bases to trimming and J lost 3 bases, with 12 bases between them. This CDR3 is CASSTVLGTDTQYF. CDR3 nucleotide sequence: TGTGCCAGCAGTACTGTTCTAGGAACAGATACGCAGTATTTT.

This clonotype has a handful of counts. V gene TRBV7-9 combines with J gene TRBJ2-2; D is ambiguous. Germline CDR1 is SEHNR and CDR2 is FQNEAQ (reference sequence). The CDR3 runs 13 residues. V lost 2 bases and J 4 bases, leaving 5 bases between the germline ends. CDR3 residues: CASSLSPTGELFF. The CDR3 nucleotides are TGTGCCAGCAGCTTATCCCCCACCGGGGAGCTGTTTTTT.

This clonotype appeared a few times. The chain links TRBV20-1 to TRBJ2-7; 14 bases line up with TRBD2. Trimming cost V 4 bases and J 4 bases; bases outside gene matches: 9. Germline V gene data show CDR1 as DFQATT and CDR2 as SNEGSKA (reference sequence). The CDR3 is made up of 16 amino acids. CDR3 in amino acids: CSAIGMTSGGGYEQYF. The CDR3 nucleotides read TGCAGTGCTATCGGGATGACTAGCGGGGGGGGGTACGAGCAGTACTTC.

Ten or more counts support this clonotype. The chain combines TRBV6-2 or TRBV6-3 with TRBJ2-7; 10 nucleotides line up with TRBD2. The CDR3 is 15 residues long. Germline CDR1 MNHEY, CDR2 SVGEGT. V shed 5 bases, J shed 1 base, and the junction held 5 bases outside the gene matches. CDR3 loop: CASSLGLAVSYEQYF. The CDR3 DNA reads as TGTGCCAGCAGTCTTGGACTAGCGGTATCCTACGAGCAGTACTTC.

This rearrangement joins TRBV28 to TRBJ1-1; 8 nucleotides agree with TRBD1. With V trimmed by 6 bases and J by 4 bases, 10 bases remained unmatched. In germline, CDR1 is MDHEN, CDR2 SYDVKM. This CDR3 region has 15 residues. CDR3 protein: CASSDGQGPATEAFF. CDR3 DNA: TGTGCCAGCAGCGACGGACAGGGACCAGCCACTGAAGCTTTCTTT.

This clonotype was counted many times. This sequence joins TRBV12-3 or TRBV12-4 and TRBJ2-1, with 7 bases aligning to TRBD1. This CDR3 has 13 residues. With 6 bases clipped from V and 8 bases from J, the junction kept 7 bases outside the gene matches. The CDR3 nucleotides read TGTGCCAGCAGGGTAGAGGGGGCTGATGAGCAGTTCTTC. Its translation: CASRVEGADEQFF.

This clonotype was counted between two and nine times. V and J are TRBV5-6 and TRBJ2-5; TRBD2 is a possible D gene (6 bases). V gave up 0 bases and J gave up 13 bases, with 10 bases separating them. The length of the CDR3 is 11 residues. Per germline, CDR1 SGHDT and CDR2 YYEEEE. The CDR3 here is CASSLGGDLYF. The CDR3 bases are TGTGCCAGCAGCTTGGGAGGGGACTTGTACTTC.

This clonotype was recorded at least ten times. V and J are TRBV6-1 and TRBJ2-7; 11 positions match TRBD1. This CDR3 comprises 15 residues. Germline trimming cut 3 bases from V and 5 bases from J; bases unmatched to any gene: 6. Germline CDR1 reads MNHNS; CDR2 reads SASEGT. The CDR3 reads CASSDLDRGRNEQYF. The CDR3 DNA reads TGTGCCAGCAGTGACTTGGACAGGGGGCGAAACGAGCAGTACTTC.

The rearrangement uses TRBV9 and TRBJ1-1, with D uncertain. Trimming left V 4 bases short and J 5 bases short, with 24 bases between. This CDR3 has 17 residues. Germline CDR1 and CDR2: SGDLS and YYNGEE. The CDR3 is CASSPDGVGDWITEAFF. The CDR3 region has the DNA TGTGCCAGCAGCCCCGATGGGGTGGGAGATTGGATTACTGAAGCTTTCTTT.

The chain recombines TRBV29-1 with TRBJ2-1, with D possibly being TRBD2 (5 bases). Germline-derived CDR1 and CDR2 are SQVTM and ANQGSEA. The CDR3 loop spans 15 amino acids. Trimming stripped 0 bases from V and 2 bases from J, with 11 bases between. The CDR3 loop is CSVEDGKRAYNEQFF. In nucleotides, the CDR3 is TGCAGCGTTGAAGACGGGAAGAGGGCCTACAATGAGCAGTTCTTC.

The J gene is TRBJ2-7, the V gene TRBV3-1; D is undetermined. CDR1 and CDR2 (germline): LGHDT, YNNKEL (reference sequence). V was pared by 1 base and J by 9 bases, with 13 bases between. The CDR3 runs to 13 residues. CDR3 residues: CASSQVPDGRQYF. CDR3 sequence (DNA): TGTGCCAGCAGCCAAGTCCCAGATGGCCGGCAGTACTTC.

This clonotype was found a few times. This sequence joins TRBV19 and TRBJ2-7; 9 positions agree with TRBD1. Losses at the gene ends were 5 bases for V and 3 bases for J; bases not matched to a gene: 11. Germline V gene data show CDR1 as LNHDA and CDR2 as SQIVND (reference sequence). The CDR3 consists of 16 residues. The CDR3 region is CASSPTPGQGIYEQYF. Written as DNA, the CDR3 is TGTGCCAGTAGTCCCACTCCGGGACAGGGCATCTACGAGCAGTACTTC.

This rearrangement joins TRBV28 to TRBJ2-7; 7 bases are shared with TRBD1. This CDR3 comprises 13 residues. CDR1 and CDR2 (germline): MDHEN, SYDVKM. The CDR3 DNA sequence: TGTGCGACAAGGGGGCATCTCTCCTACGAGCAGTACTTC. It is translated as CATRGHLSYEQYF.

This clonotype showed up many times. J is TRBJ1-2 and V is TRBV12-3 or TRBV12-4; 8 bases are shared with TRBD1. V shed 5 bases and J 0 bases; nucleotides not matched to a gene: 11. The CDR3 length is 17 residues. The CDR3 nucleotides read TGTGCCAGCAGTCCCCTTCTTGGACAGGGAACTAACTATGGCTACACCTTC. Protein sequence: CASSPLLGQGTNYGYTF.

This clonotype has a handful of counts. The rearrangement joins TRBV19 to TRBJ2-3; 11 bases align to TRBD2. CDR1 LNHDA and CDR2 SQIVND come from the germline V gene (reference sequence). V lost 4 bases and J lost 2; bases outside the gene matches: 5. This CDR3 has 16 residues. This chain's CDR3 is CASSKTSGAITDTQYF. The DNA for the CDR3 is TGTGCCAGTAGTAAGACTAGCGGGGCCATCACAGATACGCAGTATTTT.